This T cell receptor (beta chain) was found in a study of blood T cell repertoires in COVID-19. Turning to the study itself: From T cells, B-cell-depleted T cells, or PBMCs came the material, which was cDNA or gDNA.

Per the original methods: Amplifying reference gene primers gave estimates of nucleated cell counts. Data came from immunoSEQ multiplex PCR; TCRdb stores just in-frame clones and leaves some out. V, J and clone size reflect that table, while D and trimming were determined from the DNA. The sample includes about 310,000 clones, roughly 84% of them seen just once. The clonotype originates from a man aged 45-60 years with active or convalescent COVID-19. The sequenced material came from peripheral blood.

CDR3 DNA sequence: TGTGCCAGCAGTCCGGACTTGGTATTTGAAGCTTTCTTT. It is translated as CASSPDLVFEAFF. The rearrangement links TRBV2 to TRBJ1-1; D is uncertain. Between the trimmed V and J ends, which lost 5 bases and 7 bases, there was a span of 14 bases. The germline gives CDR1 SNHLY, CDR2 FYNNEI. The CDR3 extends over 13 amino acids.